The clone carrying this T cell receptor beta chain qualifies as medium-sized. The sample originates from a study of cytomegalovirus exposure and HLA in healthy donors. V lost 6 bases and J lost 4; bases outside the gene matches: 6. There are 14 residues in the CDR3. Germline assignment: CDR1 MNHEY and CDR2 SVGAGI. Vbeta (60) and Jbeta (13) primers were used in the PCR. Produced via immunoSEQ multiplex PCR; TCRdb's table is partial and in-frame only. There are some 35,000 clones in the sample; around 49% occur only once, and around 6.2% lies in the top ten. Sequencing input: PBMCs. The chain joins TRBV6-5 to TRBJ1-3; TRBD1 agrees at 7 bases. The source is a middle-aged woman in good health and CMV-seropositive. For the CDR3, the DNA is TGTGCCAGCAGCTTGACAGGGTTAGGAAACACCATATATTTT. Its translation is CASSLTGLGNTIYF.